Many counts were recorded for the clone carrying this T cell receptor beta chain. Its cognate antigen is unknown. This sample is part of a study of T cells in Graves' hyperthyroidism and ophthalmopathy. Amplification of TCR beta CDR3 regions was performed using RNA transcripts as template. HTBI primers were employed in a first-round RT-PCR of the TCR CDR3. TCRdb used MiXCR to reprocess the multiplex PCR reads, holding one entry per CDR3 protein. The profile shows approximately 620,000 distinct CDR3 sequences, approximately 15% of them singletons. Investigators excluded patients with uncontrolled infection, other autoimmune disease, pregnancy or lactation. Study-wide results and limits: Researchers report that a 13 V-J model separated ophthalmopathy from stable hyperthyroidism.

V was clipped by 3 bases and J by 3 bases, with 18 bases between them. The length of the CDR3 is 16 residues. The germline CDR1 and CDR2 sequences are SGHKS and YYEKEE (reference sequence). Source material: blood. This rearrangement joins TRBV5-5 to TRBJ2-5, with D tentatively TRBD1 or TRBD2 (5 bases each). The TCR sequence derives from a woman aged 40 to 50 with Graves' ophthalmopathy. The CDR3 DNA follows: TGTGCCAGCAGCTCGGAGGTCGGGGCTGGGAAAGAGACCCAGTACTTC. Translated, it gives CASSSEVGAGKETQYF.